This entry concerns a single TCR beta chain. The antigen is unknown. Selected positively for CCR7 and CD45RO-negative, naive CD8 cells excluded terminally differentiated effector memory CD45RA+ cells. This sample was included in a study of shared clonotypes between healthy human individuals. On the study more broadly: CD4 naive cells filled three plates per donor, CD4 memory three, CD8 naive two and CD8 memory one. Whole-study findings and limits: The donor pool, a small one, limited the genetic and exposure-history diversity represented. Generation probabilities were higher for clonotypes shared across all four sorted-subset donors than for unshared ones.

Several immunoSEQ plates received, in even portions, the genomic DNA of each subset. The protocol was immunoSEQ multiplex PCR, while the TCRdb copy is restricted to in-frame clones and leaves out a portion. Among over 2,000,000 clones, 93% were seen once, and the ten largest hold more than 1.5%. Trimming removed 1 base at V and 10 bases at J, with 9 bases between. The CDR3 contains 12 residues. Germline CDR1 reads PRHDT; CDR2 reads FYEKMQ (reference sequence). The receptor's source is a man between 18 and 29 years old in good health. Some clones in this sample may be carry-over from other donors' samples. The material sequenced was naive CD8+ T cells from PBMCs. V gene TRBV13 combines with J gene TRBJ2-3; D is ambiguous. In DNA form, the CDR3 reads TGTGCCAGCAGCTTAGCTACGGAGCCGCAGTATTTT. Translation: CASSLATEPQYF.